The source of this TCR beta chain is a study of type 1 regulatory T cells. Study information: T-allo10 is a Tr1-enriched, alloantigen-specific CD4 T cell product made in vitro.

The germline gives CDR1 MGHRA, CDR2 YSYEKL. Trimming removed 4 bases from V and 9 bases from J, with 16 bases in between. This CDR3 is built from 14 residues. TCRdb reanalysed the reads using MiXCR and keeps one entry per CDR3 protein. The sample contains 80,000 to 100,000 distinct CDR3 sequences, roughly 30% of which appear only once. Material: CD4+ T cells, either the whole sample or a sorted fraction (not recorded which). The V and J genes are TRBV4-1 and TRBJ2-1; D is undetermined. The TCR sequence derives from a human donor in good health. CDR3 in amino acids: CASSPGDYISEQFF. The CDR3 nucleotides read TGCGCCAGCAGCCCTGGGGATTACATCAGTGAGCAGTTCTTC.